The text below deals with one T cell receptor beta chain. Its specificity is not known. These data are taken from a study of early T cells in non-severe SARS-CoV-2 infection. As for the study in general: Unpaired chains resulted from sequencing bulk RNA of unsorted whole blood. General study findings and limits: A preference for anti-spike CD8 responses marked VDJdb matching, which missed private and CD4 specificities.

Unique molecular identifiers tagged individual cDNA molecules. TCRdb itself ran the 5' RACE reads through MiXCR, one entry per CDR3 protein. The sample has around 60,000 distinct CDR3 sequences, just over 20% seen once; the top ten hold about 15%. The CDR3 spans 15 residues. CDR1 and CDR2 (germline): SGHTA, FQGNSA. Trimming shortened V by 2 bases and J by 2 bases, and 13 bases separated the two germline ends. The chain recombines TRBV7-2 with TRBJ2-7; D assignment may be TRBD1 or TRBD2 (5 bases each). This receptor was taken from an adult who was a healthcare worker with PCR-confirmed SARS-CoV-2 infection or an uninfected control (not recorded which). The sample in question was whole blood, obtained at baseline. Here the CDR3 DNA reads TGTGCCAGCAGCTTAACCGGGACGCCTCCCTACGAGCAGTACTTC. This codes for CASSLTGTPPYEQYF.